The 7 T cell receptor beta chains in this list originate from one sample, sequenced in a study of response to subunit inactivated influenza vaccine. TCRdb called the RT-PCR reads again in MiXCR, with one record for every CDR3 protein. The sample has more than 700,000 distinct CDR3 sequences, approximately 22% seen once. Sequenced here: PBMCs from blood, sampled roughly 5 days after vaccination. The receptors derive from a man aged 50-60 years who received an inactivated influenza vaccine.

CDR3 region: CAISESFSGAALDNEQFF. Here the CDR3 DNA reads TGTGCCATCAGTGAGTCGTTCTCAGGCGCGGCTTTGGACAATGAGCAGTTCTTC. This chain uses TRBV10-3 with TRBJ2-1; D not resolved. Per germline, CDR1 ENHRY and CDR2 SYGVKD. Between the trimmed V and J ends, which lost 0 bases and 5 bases, there was a span of 20 bases. The CDR3 consists of 18 residues.

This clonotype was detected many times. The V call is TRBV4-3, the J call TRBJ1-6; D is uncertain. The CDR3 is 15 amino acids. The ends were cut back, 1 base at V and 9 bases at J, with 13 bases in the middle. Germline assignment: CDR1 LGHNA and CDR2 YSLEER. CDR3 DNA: TGCGCCAGCAGCCAAGGGGTAGGGCCCCTTTCACCCCTCCACTTT. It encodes CASSQGVGPLSPLHF.

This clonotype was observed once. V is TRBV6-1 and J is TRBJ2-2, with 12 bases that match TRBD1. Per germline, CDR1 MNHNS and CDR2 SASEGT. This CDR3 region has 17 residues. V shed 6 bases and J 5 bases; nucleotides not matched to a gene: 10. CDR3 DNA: TGTGCCAGCAGCCGACCGGGACAGGGGGCGACGACCGGGGAGCTGTTTTTT. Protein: CASSRPGQGATTGELFF.

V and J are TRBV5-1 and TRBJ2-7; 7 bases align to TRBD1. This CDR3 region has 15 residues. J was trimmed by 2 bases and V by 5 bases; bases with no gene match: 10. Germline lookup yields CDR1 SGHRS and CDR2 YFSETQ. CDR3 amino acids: CASRVLQGRTYEQYF. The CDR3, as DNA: TGCGCCAGCAGGGTTTTACAGGGGCGAACCTACGAGCAGTACTTC.

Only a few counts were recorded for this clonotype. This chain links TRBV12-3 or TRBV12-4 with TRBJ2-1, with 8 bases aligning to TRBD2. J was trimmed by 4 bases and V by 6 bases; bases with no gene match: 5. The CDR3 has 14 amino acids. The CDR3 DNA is TGTGCCAGCAGAAACAGCGGGGGATACAATGAGCAGTTCTTC. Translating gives CASRNSGGYNEQFF.

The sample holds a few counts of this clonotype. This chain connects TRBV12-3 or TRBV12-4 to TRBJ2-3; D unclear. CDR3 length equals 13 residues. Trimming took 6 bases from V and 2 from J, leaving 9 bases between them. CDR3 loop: CASSPWTTDTQYF. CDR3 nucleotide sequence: TGTGCCAGCAGCCCCTGGACCACAGATACGCAGTATTTT.

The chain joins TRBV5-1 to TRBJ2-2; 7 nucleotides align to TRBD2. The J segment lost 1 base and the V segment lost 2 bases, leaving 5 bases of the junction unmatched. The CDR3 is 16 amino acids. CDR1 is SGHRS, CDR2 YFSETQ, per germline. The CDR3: CASSLLAPLNTGELFF. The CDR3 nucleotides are TGCGCCAGCAGCTTACTAGCGCCCCTGAACACCGGGGAGCTGTTTTTT.